This is a list of T cell receptor beta chains from one sample in a study of OX40 agonist ivuxolimab in advanced cancers. Profiled with immunoSEQ multiplex PCR; TCRdb holds only in-frame clones, not every one. The table shows 55,000 to 65,000 clones, with 85% to 95% occurring only once. The specimen was CD4+ or CD8+ T cells sorted from blood, collected in a trial of the OX40 agonist ivuxolimab. The receptors come from an adult with an advanced solid tumor such as melanoma, head and neck, liver or kidney cancer. Each CDR3 is given with its conserved first and last residue. The D gene is left open where the match is weak. A clone size is listed for some rows: how often the clone was seen (once, few, many), or a class if it is expanded.

>TRBD2|.|TRBJ2-1|TRBV27
TGTGCCAGCACCGGGGGGTACTACAATGAGCAGTTCTTC
CASTGGYYNEQFF
>.|.|TRBJ2-4|TRBV19
TGTGCCAGTAGTATAGTTGAACTAGCCAAAAACATTCAGTACTTC
CASSIVELAKNIQYF
>TRBD1|.|TRBJ1-1|TRBV10-3
TGTGCCATCAGACCATCGGGACAGACAAACACTGAAGCTTTCTTT
CAIRPSGQTNTEAFF
>TRBD2|.|TRBJ2-7|TRBV5-1
TGCGCCAGCCAGCGGGAGCCCTCCTACGAGCAGTACTTC
CASQREPSYEQYF
>.|.|TRBJ2-7|TRBV11-2
TGTGCCAGCAGCTTCCAGACCTCGACTGGAGTGGGCGAGCAGTACTTC
CASSFQTSTGVGEQYF
>.|.|TRBJ2-7|TRBV7-9
TGTGCCAGCAGCTTAGCGGGAGGGGGTGAGCAGTACTTC
CASSLAGGGEQYF
>.|.|TRBJ1-5|TRBV7-2
TGTGCCAGCAGCTTTTTCCCAGCGATAGGAGGCAATCAGCCCCAGCATTTT
CASSFFPAIGGNQPQHF
>.|.|TRBJ2-4|TRBV7-9
TGTGCCAGCAGCTTTATTAACGCAGGGACGGACATTCAGTACTTC
CASSFINAGTDIQYF
>TRBD1|.|TRBJ2-7|TRBV9
TGTGCCAGCAGCGCACTGGGGACAGGGGTTAGCGAGCAGTACTTC
CASSALGTGVSEQYF
>.|.|TRBJ2-7|TRBV7-9
TGTGCCAGCAGCCCCCTCGCGACCTACGAGCAGTACTTC
CASSPLATYEQYF
>TRBD2|.|TRBJ2-5|TRBV18
TGTGCCAGCTCACCACCTCGGGAGGGCCGCATGCGGACCCAGTACTTC
CASSPPREGRMRTQYF
>.|.|TRBJ2-2|TRBV2
TGTGCCAGCAGTGCCCTGGTGGCTGCGAACACCGGGGAGCTGTTTTTT
CASSALVAANTGELFF
>.|.|TRBJ2-1|TRBV2
TGTGCCAGCAGTTACCGGGACACCTACAATGAGCAGTTCTTC
CASSYRDTYNEQFF
>TRBD2|few|TRBJ2-1|TRBV13
TGTGCCAGCAGCTTAGAGGGGACTAGCGGTAATGAGCAGTTCTTC
CASSLEGTSGNEQFF
>TRBD1|.|TRBJ2-6|TRBV2
TGTGCCAGCAGTGACCCGGGACAGGGTAAATTCTCTGGGGCCAACGTCCTGACTTTC
CASSDPGQGKFSGANVLTF
>TRBD2|.|TRBJ2-3|TRBV5-1
TGCGCCAGCAGCCAAGGACTAGCGGGAGGCACAGATACGCAGTATTTT
CASSQGLAGGTDTQYF